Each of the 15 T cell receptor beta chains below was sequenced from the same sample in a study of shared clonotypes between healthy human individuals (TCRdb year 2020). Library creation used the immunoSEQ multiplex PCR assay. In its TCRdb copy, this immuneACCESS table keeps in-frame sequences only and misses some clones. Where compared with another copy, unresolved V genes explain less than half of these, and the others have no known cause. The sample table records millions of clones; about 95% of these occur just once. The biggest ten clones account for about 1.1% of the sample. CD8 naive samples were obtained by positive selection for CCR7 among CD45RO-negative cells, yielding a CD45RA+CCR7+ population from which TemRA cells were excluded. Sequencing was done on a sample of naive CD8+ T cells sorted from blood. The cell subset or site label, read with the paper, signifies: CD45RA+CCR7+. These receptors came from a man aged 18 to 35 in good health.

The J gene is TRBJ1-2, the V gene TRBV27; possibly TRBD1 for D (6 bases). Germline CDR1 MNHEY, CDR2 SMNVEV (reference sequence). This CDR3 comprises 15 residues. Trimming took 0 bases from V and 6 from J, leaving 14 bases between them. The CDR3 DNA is TGTGCCAGCAGTTTATCCCGGGGGGGGGCGGATGGCTACACCTTC. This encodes CASSLSRGGADGYTF.

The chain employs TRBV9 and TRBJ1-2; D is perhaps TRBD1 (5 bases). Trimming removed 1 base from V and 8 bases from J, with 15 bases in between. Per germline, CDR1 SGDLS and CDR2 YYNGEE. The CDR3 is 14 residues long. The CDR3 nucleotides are TGTGCCAGCAGCGTAAAGGGCAGGGAGGAGGGCTACACCTTC. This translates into CASSVKGREEGYTF.

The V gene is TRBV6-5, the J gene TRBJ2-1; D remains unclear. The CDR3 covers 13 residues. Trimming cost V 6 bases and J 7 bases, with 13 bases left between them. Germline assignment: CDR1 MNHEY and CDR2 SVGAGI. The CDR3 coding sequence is TGTGCCAGCAGCTTCAACCCGGATAATGAGCAGTTCTTC. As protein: CASSFNPDNEQFF.

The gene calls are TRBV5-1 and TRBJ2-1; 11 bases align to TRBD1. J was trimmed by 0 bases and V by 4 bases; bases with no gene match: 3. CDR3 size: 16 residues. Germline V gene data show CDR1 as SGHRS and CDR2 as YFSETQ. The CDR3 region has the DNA TGCGCCAGCAGCCAAGGACAGGGGGCCTCCTACAATGAGCAGTTCTTC. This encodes CASSQGQGASYNEQFF.

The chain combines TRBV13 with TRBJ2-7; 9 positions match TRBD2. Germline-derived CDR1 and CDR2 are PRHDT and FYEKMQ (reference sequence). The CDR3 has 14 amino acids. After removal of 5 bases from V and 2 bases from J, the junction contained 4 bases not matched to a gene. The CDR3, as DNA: TGTGCCAGCAGCGGACCTAGCGGGACCTACGAGCAGTACTTC. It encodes CASSGPSGTYEQYF.

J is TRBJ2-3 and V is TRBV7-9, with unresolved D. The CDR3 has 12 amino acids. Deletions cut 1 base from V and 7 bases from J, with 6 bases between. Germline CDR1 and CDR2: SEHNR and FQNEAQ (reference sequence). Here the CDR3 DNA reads TGTGCCAGCAGCTTAGACGGAAATACGCAGTATTTT. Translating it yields CASSLDGNTQYF.

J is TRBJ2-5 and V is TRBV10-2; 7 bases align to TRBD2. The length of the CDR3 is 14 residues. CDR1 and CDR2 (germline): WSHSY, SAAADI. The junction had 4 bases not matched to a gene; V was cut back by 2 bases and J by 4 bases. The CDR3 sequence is CASSEGASGETQYF. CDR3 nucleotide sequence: TGCGCCAGCAGTGAGGGAGCTAGCGGAGAGACCCAGTACTTC.

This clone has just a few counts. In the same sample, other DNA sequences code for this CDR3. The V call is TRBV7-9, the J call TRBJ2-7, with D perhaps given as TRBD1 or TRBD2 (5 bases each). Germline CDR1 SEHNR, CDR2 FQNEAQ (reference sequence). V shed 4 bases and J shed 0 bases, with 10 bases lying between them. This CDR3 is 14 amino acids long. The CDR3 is CASSSLGVSYEQYF. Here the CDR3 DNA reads TGTGCCAGCAGCTCCTTGGGGGTCTCCTACGAGCAGTACTTC. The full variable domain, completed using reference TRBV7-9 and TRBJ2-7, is DTGVSQNPRHKITKRGQNVTFRCDPISEHNRLYWYRQTLGQGPEFLTYFQNEAQLEKSRLLSDRFSAERPKGSFSTLEIQRTEQGDSAMYLCASSSLGVSYEQYFGPGTRLTVT.

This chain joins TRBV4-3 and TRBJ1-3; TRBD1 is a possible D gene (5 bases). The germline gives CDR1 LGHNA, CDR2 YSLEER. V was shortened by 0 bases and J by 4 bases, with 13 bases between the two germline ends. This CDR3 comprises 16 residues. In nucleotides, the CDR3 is TGCGCCAGCAGCCAAGATACGGAGGGGCGAGGAAACACCATATATTTT. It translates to CASSQDTEGRGNTIYF.

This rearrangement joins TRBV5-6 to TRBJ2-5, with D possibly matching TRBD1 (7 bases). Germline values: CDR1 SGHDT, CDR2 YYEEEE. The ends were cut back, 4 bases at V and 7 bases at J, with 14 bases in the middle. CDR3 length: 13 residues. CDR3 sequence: CASSQGGMGTQYF. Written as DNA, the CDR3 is TGTGCCAGCAGCCAGGGGGGAATGGGGACCCAGTACTTC.

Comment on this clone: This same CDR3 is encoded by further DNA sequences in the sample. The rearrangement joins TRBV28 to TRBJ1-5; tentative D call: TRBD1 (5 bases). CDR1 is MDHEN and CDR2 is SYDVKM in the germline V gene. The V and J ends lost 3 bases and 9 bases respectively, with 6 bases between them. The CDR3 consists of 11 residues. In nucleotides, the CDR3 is TGTGCCAGCAGTTTGGGGGGGCCCCAGCATTTT. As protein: CASSLGGPQHF. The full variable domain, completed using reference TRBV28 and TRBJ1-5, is DVKVTQSSRYLVKRTGEKVFLECVQDMDHENMFWYRQDPGLGLRLIYFSYDVKMKEKGDIPEGYSVSREKKERFSLILESASTNQTSMYLCASSLGGPQHFGDGTRLSIL.

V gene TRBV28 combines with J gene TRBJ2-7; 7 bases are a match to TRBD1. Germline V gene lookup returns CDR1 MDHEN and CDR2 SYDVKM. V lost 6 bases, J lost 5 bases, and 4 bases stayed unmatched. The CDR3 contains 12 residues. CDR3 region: CASSQTGDEQYF. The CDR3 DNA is TGTGCCAGCAGCCAAACAGGGGACGAGCAGTACTTC.

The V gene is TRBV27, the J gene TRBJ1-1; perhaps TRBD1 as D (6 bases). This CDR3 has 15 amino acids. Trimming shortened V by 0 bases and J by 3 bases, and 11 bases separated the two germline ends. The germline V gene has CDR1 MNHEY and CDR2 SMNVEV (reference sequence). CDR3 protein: CASSLSRKGDTEAFF. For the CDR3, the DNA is TGTGCCAGCAGTTTATCCAGGAAGGGGGACACTGAAGCTTTCTTT.

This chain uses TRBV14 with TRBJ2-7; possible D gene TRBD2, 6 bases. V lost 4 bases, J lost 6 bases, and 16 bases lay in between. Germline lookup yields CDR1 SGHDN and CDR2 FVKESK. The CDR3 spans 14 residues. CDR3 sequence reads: CASSPRGPRSEQYF. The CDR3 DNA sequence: TGTGCCAGCAGCCCGCGGGGCCCGAGGAGCGAGCAGTACTTC.

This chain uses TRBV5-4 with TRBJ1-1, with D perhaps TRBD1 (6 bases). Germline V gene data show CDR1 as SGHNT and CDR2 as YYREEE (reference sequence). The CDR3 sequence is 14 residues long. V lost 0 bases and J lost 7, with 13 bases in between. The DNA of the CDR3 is TGTGCCAGCAGCTTGGGACAGGCCGACTTTGAAGCTTTCTTT. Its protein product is CASSLGQADFEAFF. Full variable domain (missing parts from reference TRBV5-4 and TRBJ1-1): ETGVTQSPTHLIKTRGQQVTLRCSSQSGHNTVSWYQQALGQGPQFIFQYYREEENGRGNFPPRFSGLQFPNYSSELNVNALELDDSALYLCASSLGQADFEAFFGQGTRLTVV.